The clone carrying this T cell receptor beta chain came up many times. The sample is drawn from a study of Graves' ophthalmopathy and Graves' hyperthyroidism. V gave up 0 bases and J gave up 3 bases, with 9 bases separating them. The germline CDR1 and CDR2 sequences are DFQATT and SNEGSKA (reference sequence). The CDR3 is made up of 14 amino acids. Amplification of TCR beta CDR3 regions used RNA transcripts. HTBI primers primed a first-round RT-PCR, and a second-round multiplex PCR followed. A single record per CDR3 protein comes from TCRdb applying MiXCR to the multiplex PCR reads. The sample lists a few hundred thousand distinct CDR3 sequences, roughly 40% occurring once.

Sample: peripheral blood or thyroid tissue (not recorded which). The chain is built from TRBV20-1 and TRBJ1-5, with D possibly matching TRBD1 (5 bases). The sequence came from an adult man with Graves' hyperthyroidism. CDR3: CSARETGLNQPQHF. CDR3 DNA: TGCAGTGCTAGAGAAACGGGGCTCAATCAGCCCCAGCATTTT.